The rows below give T cell receptor beta chains drawn from one sample of a study of response to subunit inactivated influenza vaccine. From the RT-PCR reads, TCRdb called clonotypes with MiXCR, one entry per CDR3 protein. The sample contains around 300,000 distinct CDR3 sequences, approximately 21% of which appear only once. Sequenced here: PBMCs from blood, sampled about 19 months after vaccination. These receptors came from a man aged 50 to 75 who received an inactivated influenza vaccine. Both conserved end residues are part of each CDR3. The D gene is left open where the match is weak. Clone size is shown for a subset of rows, as once, few, many or a class of expanded clone.

j_call: TRBJ2-7
d_call: TRBD1
v_call: TRBV5-1
clone_size: NA
cdr3_nt: TGCGCCAGCTCGGGACAGGTCTCCTACGAGCAGTACTTC
cdr3_aa: CASSGQVSYEQYF

j_call: TRBJ2-7
d_call: NA
v_call: TRBV12-3/TRBV12-4
clone_size: few
cdr3_nt: TGTGCCAGCAGGAATCTAGTCTCCTACGAGCAGTACTTC
cdr3_aa: CASRNLVSYEQYF

j_call: TRBJ1-1
d_call: NA
v_call: TRBV6-1
clone_size: NA
cdr3_nt: TGTGCCAGCAGTCCCCGGACACCCTTGAACACTGAAGCTTTCTTT
cdr3_aa: CASSPRTPLNTEAFF

j_call: TRBJ2-7
d_call: NA
v_call: TRBV5-1
clone_size: few
cdr3_nt: TGCGCCAGCAGCTTGGCCGAGGGGCAGGGGTCCTACGAGCAGTACTTC
cdr3_aa: CASSLAEGQGSYEQYF

j_call: TRBJ1-1
d_call: NA
v_call: TRBV6-2/TRBV6-3
clone_size: NA
cdr3_nt: TGTGCCAGCAGCAACGCGGGGAAAGCTTTCTTT
cdr3_aa: CASSNAGKAFF

j_call: TRBJ2-1
d_call: NA
v_call: TRBV20-1
clone_size: NA
cdr3_nt: TGCAGTGCTAGAGGAGGGTCTGTCGATGAGCAGTTCTTC
cdr3_aa: CSARGGSVDEQFF

j_call: TRBJ2-1
d_call: NA
v_call: TRBV29-1
clone_size: few
cdr3_nt: TGCAGCGTTGGGGCCTTGAGCTCCTACAATGAGCAGTTCTTC
cdr3_aa: CSVGALSSYNEQFF

j_call: TRBJ2-7
d_call: NA
v_call: TRBV5-1
clone_size: few
cdr3_nt: TGCGCCAGCAGCCGGGACGGAGTCTACGAGCAGTACTTC
cdr3_aa: CASSRDGVYEQYF

j_call: TRBJ1-1
d_call: TRBD1
v_call: TRBV28
clone_size: NA
cdr3_nt: TGTGCCAGCAGTTTATTTCAGGGGGGCACTGAAGCTTTCTTT
cdr3_aa: CASSLFQGGTEAFF

j_call: TRBJ1-5
d_call: NA
v_call: TRBV20-1
clone_size: few
cdr3_nt: TGCAGTGCTAGAGATGTGGCCCGACCCAGTAGCAATCAGCCCCAGCATTTT
cdr3_aa: CSARDVARPSSNQPQHF

j_call: TRBJ2-1
d_call: NA
v_call: TRBV20-1
clone_size: few
cdr3_nt: TGCAGTCCTTCCCGGAGCGCCCATGAGCAGTTCTTC
cdr3_aa: CSPSRSAHEQFF

j_call: TRBJ1-1
d_call: NA
v_call: TRBV19
clone_size: many
cdr3_nt: TGTGCCAGTAGAGGACAGCTGAACACTGAAGCTTTCTTT
cdr3_aa: CASRGQLNTEAFF

j_call: TRBJ2-7
d_call: NA
v_call: TRBV20-1
clone_size: NA
cdr3_nt: TGCAGTGCTTCCTGGACTGAAACCTACGAGCAGTACTTC
cdr3_aa: CSASWTETYEQYF

j_call: TRBJ2-2
d_call: NA
v_call: TRBV7-2
clone_size: NA
cdr3_nt: TGTGCCAGCAGCGAAGCCGGGACACTTAACACCGGGGAGCTGTTTTTT
cdr3_aa: CASSEAGTLNTGELFF

j_call: TRBJ2-1
d_call: NA
v_call: TRBV12-3/TRBV12-4
clone_size: many
cdr3_nt: TGTGCCAGCAGATCCCAAAACAGGGTCGGGCAGTTCTTC
cdr3_aa: CASRSQNRVGQFF

j_call: TRBJ2-2
d_call: NA
v_call: TRBV10-3
clone_size: NA
cdr3_nt: TGTGCCACCCTACCTCGGGGGACCGGGGAGCTGTTTTTT
cdr3_aa: CATLPRGTGELFF

j_call: TRBJ1-5
d_call: NA
v_call: TRBV5-1
clone_size: many
cdr3_nt: TGCGCCAGCAGCTTGGCAGGACAGACACATCAGCCCCAGCATTTT
cdr3_aa: CASSLAGQTHQPQHF

j_call: TRBJ1-4
d_call: NA
v_call: TRBV12-3/TRBV12-4
clone_size: many
cdr3_nt: TGTGCCAGCAGTTATAGTCCGGGATCGGGCGAAAAACTGTTTTTT
cdr3_aa: CASSYSPGSGEKLFF

j_call: TRBJ2-2
d_call: NA
v_call: TRBV5-1
clone_size: few
cdr3_nt: TGCGCCAGCGGCAGGGGGGACTGGCGAATGAACACCGGGGAGCTGTTTTTT
cdr3_aa: CASGRGDWRMNTGELFF

j_call: TRBJ1-5
d_call: NA
v_call: TRBV5-1
clone_size: few
cdr3_nt: TGCGCCAGCAGCTTGGGGGAGAGCAATCAGCCCCAGCATTTT
cdr3_aa: CASSLGESNQPQHF

j_call: TRBJ2-7
d_call: NA
v_call: TRBV2
clone_size: NA
cdr3_nt: TGTGCCAGCAGTGGAGGGCCTCAACGGGGATACGAGCAGTACTTC
cdr3_aa: CASSGGPQRGYEQYF

j_call: TRBJ1-2
d_call: NA
v_call: TRBV5-1
clone_size: many
cdr3_nt: TGCGCCAGCAGCTGGTCAGGGGTTAACTATGGCTACACCTTC
cdr3_aa: CASSWSGVNYGYTF

j_call: TRBJ2-2
d_call: NA
v_call: TRBV5-1
clone_size: few
cdr3_nt: TGCGCCAGCAGCCCCACAGGGTTCACCGGGGAGCTGTTTTTT
cdr3_aa: CASSPTGFTGELFF

j_call: TRBJ2-2
d_call: TRBD2
v_call: TRBV3-1
clone_size: few
cdr3_nt: TGTGCCAGCAGCCCGGGGGGATATCGTACCGGGGAGCTGTTTTTT
cdr3_aa: CASSPGGYRTGELFF

j_call: TRBJ1-4
d_call: NA
v_call: TRBV6-2/TRBV6-3
clone_size: few
cdr3_nt: TGTGCCAGCAGCCAGGACGGCTATGAAAAACTGTTTTTT
cdr3_aa: CASSQDGYEKLFF

j_call: TRBJ1-1
d_call: NA
v_call: TRBV7-9
clone_size: many
cdr3_nt: TGTGCCAGCAGCCCCGTCCCCACTAACACTGAAGCTTTCTTT
cdr3_aa: CASSPVPTNTEAFF

j_call: TRBJ1-6
d_call: NA
v_call: TRBV2
clone_size: few
cdr3_nt: TGTGCCAGCAGTGAAGCCAGCCCGGGGCGGTTGAATTCACCCCTCCACTTT
cdr3_aa: CASSEASPGRLNSPLHF

j_call: TRBJ1-2
d_call: TRBD1
v_call: TRBV5-1
clone_size: few
cdr3_nt: TGCGCCAGCAGCGAGACAGGGAACTATGGCTACACCTTC
cdr3_aa: CASSETGNYGYTF

j_call: TRBJ1-1
d_call: NA
v_call: TRBV20-1
clone_size: few
cdr3_nt: TGCAGTGCTAGCGGGGAGGATAGGGGCTCCTTT
cdr3_aa: CSASGEDRGSF

j_call: TRBJ2-7
d_call: TRBD1
v_call: TRBV5-1
clone_size: NA
cdr3_nt: TGCGCCAGCAGCTTGGGTGGGACAGGTGGCCCCTACGAGCAGTACTTC
cdr3_aa: CASSLGGTGGPYEQYF

j_call: TRBJ1-2
d_call: NA
v_call: TRBV28
clone_size: NA
cdr3_nt: TGTGCCGAGGGGGACAAAACCTATGGCTACACCTTC
cdr3_aa: CAEGDKTYGYTF

j_call: TRBJ1-1
d_call: TRBD1
v_call: TRBV20-1
clone_size: NA
cdr3_nt: TGCAGTGCTGGGGACAGGCTGGTCCCGAACACTGAAGCTTTCTTT
cdr3_aa: CSAGDRLVPNTEAFF

j_call: TRBJ1-1
d_call: NA
v_call: TRBV4-3
clone_size: few
cdr3_nt: TGCGCCAGCAGCCTTGGCAGGGCCACGAACACTGAAGCTTTCTTT
cdr3_aa: CASSLGRATNTEAFF

j_call: TRBJ1-4
d_call: NA
v_call: TRBV20-1
clone_size: few
cdr3_nt: TGCAGTGCTACCCACTCGGGTCTGTGGGCTAATGAAAAACTGTTTTTT
cdr3_aa: CSATHSGLWANEKLFF

j_call: TRBJ2-7
d_call: TRBD1
v_call: TRBV5-1
clone_size: NA
cdr3_nt: TGCGCCAGCAGCACTGGACAGGACGTTTACGAGCAGTACTTC
cdr3_aa: CASSTGQDVYEQYF

j_call: TRBJ1-1
d_call: NA
v_call: TRBV5-6
clone_size: NA
cdr3_nt: TGTGCCAGCAGCTTGGGAAGAAATGTAGCTTTCTTT
cdr3_aa: CASSLGRNVAFF

j_call: TRBJ2-5
d_call: NA
v_call: TRBV20-1
clone_size: NA
cdr3_nt: TGCAGCCTAAGCTGGGGTGGCCAAGAGACCCAGTACTTC
cdr3_aa: CSLSWGGQETQYF

j_call: TRBJ1-1
d_call: TRBD1
v_call: TRBV6-5
clone_size: NA
cdr3_nt: TGTGCCAGCAGTTACTTAGAGGGGGCTCCGAACACTGAAGCTTTCTTT
cdr3_aa: CASSYLEGAPNTEAFF

j_call: TRBJ2-1
d_call: NA
v_call: TRBV12-3/TRBV12-4
clone_size: few
cdr3_nt: TGTGCCAGCGCGGCTGGAGAGTACAATGAGCAGTTCTTC
cdr3_aa: CASAAGEYNEQFF

j_call: TRBJ1-5
d_call: NA
v_call: TRBV7-9
clone_size: NA
cdr3_nt: TGTGCCAGCAGCTTGTTCGGGGACAATCAGGCCCAGCATTTT
cdr3_aa: CASSLFGDNQAQHF

j_call: TRBJ1-6
d_call: NA
v_call: TRBV5-1
clone_size: few
cdr3_nt: TGCGCCAGCAGCTCGGGAAGCCCTAATTCACCCCTCCACTTT
cdr3_aa: CASSSGSPNSPLHF

j_call: TRBJ1-1
d_call: NA
v_call: TRBV2
clone_size: NA
cdr3_nt: TGTGCCAGCAGTGGGGCTTTTTTATGGGTAAGCGCTTTCTTT
cdr3_aa: CASSGAFLWVSAFF

j_call: TRBJ2-3
d_call: TRBD1
v_call: TRBV18
clone_size: few
cdr3_nt: TGTGCCAGCTCACCAAAAACCGGGCGGGACAGGAGTCCGGCAGATACGCAGTATTTT
cdr3_aa: CASSPKTGRDRSPADTQYF